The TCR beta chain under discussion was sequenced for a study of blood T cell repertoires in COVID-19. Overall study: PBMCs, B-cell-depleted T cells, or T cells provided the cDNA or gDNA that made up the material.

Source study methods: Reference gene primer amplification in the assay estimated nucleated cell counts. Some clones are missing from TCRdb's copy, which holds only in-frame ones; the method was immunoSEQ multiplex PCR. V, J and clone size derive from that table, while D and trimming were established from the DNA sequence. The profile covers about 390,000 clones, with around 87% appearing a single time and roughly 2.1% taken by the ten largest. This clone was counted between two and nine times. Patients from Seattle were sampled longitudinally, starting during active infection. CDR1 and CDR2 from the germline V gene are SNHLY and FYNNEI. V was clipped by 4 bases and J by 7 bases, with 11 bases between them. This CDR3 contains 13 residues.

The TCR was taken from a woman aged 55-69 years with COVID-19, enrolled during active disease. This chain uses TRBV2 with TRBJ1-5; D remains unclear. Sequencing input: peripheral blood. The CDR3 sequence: CASSGGVYQPQHF. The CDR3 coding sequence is TGTGCCAGCAGTGGGGGAGTGTACCAGCCCCAGCATTTT.